This T cell receptor beta chain was observed in a study of graft-versus-host responses after intestinal transplantation. In the study overall: Transplantation in recipients was multivisceral, liver-intestinal, or isolated intestinal.

The data were produced by immunoSEQ multiplex PCR, yet TCRdb's version contains in-frame clones alone and is incomplete. The table records about 110,000 clones, roughly 89% of them present only once. Germline V lookup: CDR1 SNHLY, CDR2 FYNNEI. With 3 bases removed from V and 3 bases from J, the gap between germline ends came to 12 bases. This CDR3 spans 14 amino acids. Whole-study results and caveats: Allografts carried high graft-versus-host to host-versus-graft clonal ratios in patients having graft-donor T cell macrochimerism.

Concerning this clone itself: Its antigen is still unknown.

The sample consisted of unstimulated CD4+ T cells sorted from spleen or lymph node cells, taken before transplant. This receptor was taken from a human donor who was the organ donor for an intestinal transplant. This chain links TRBV2 with TRBJ2-7, with D unresolved. CDR3 protein: CASSDPTANYEQYF. The CDR3 DNA reads TGTGCCAGCAGTGATCCCACCGCTAACTACGAGCAGTACTTC. The variable domain in full, completed from reference TRBV2 and TRBJ2-7, reads EPEVTQTPSHQVTQMGQEVILRCVPISNHLYFYWYRQILGQKVEFLVSFYNNEISEKSEIFDDQFSVERPDGSNFTLKIRSTKLEDSAMYFCASSDPTANYEQYFGPGTRLTVT.